A single sample is the source of the 22 T cell receptor beta chains below, sequenced in a study of blood T cell repertoires in COVID-19. Assay used: immunoSEQ multiplex PCR; TCRdb lists only in-frame clones, some missing. The table includes approximately 74,000 clones, roughly three quarters detected once. Sequenced: peripheral blood. These TCRs come from a human donor in a cohort sampled during active COVID-19.

The V and J genes are TRBV28 and TRBJ2-2; tentative D call: TRBD1 (5 bases). The ends were cut back, 6 bases at V and 6 bases at J, with 8 bases in the middle. CDR3 length: 12 residues. The V gene's germline CDR1 is MDHEN and CDR2 SYDVKM. The chain's CDR3 is CASSSGSGELFF. The CDR3 bases are TGTGCCAGCAGCTCAGGGTCCGGGGAGCTGTTTTTT.

The CDR3, as DNA: TGTGCCAGCAGCTTTATCCAGGGGGCCTTCCAGTCGAACACCGGGGAGCTGTTTTTT. Translation gives CASSFIQGAFQSNTGELFF. The V gene is TRBV11-2, the J gene TRBJ2-2; 8 bases are a match to TRBD1. Per germline, CDR1 SGHAT and CDR2 FQNNGV. The CDR3 runs 19 residues. Trimming took 3 bases from V and 0 from J; bases not matched to a gene: 12.

The chain uses TRBV5-1 and TRBJ2-5; perhaps TRBD2 as D (6 bases). Trimming removed 4 bases at V and 7 bases at J, with 14 bases between. This CDR3 spans 13 amino acids. Germline V gene data show CDR1 as SGHRS and CDR2 as YFSETQ. The CDR3 spells CASSPEGPGTQYF. DNA of the CDR3: TGCGCCAGCAGCCCGGAGGGGCCGGGGACCCAGTACTTC.

V gene TRBV18 combines with J gene TRBJ2-2, with 13 bases aligning to TRBD2. CDR1 and CDR2 from the germline V gene are KGHSH and LQKENI. The CDR3 spans 18 residues. With V trimmed by 2 bases and J by 4 bases, 7 bases remained unmatched. The CDR3 is CASSPTPTSGGITGELFF. Here the CDR3 DNA reads TGTGCCAGCTCACCAACTCCGACTAGCGGGGGGATCACCGGGGAGCTGTTTTTT.

The chain is built from TRBV28 and TRBJ2-7, with D perhaps matching TRBD1 (6 bases). Between the trimmed V and J ends, which lost 2 bases and 8 bases, there was a span of 13 bases. The CDR3 runs to 13 residues. CDR1 is MDHEN and CDR2 is SYDVKM in the germline V gene. In DNA, the CDR3 is TGTGCCAGCAGTTTAAGGACAGCCATTAAGCAGTACTTC. This sequence encodes CASSLRTAIKQYF.

This clone has just a few counts. J is TRBJ1-2 and V is TRBV6-5; TRBD1 matches at 10 bases. This CDR3 is 15 amino acids long. Trimming took 6 bases from V and 5 from J; bases not matched to a gene: 9. The germline V gene has CDR1 MNHEY and CDR2 SVGAGI. The CDR3 DNA reads as TGTGCCAGCAGCTACCGACGGACAGGGGGGTATGGCTACACCTTC. It encodes CASSYRRTGGYGYTF.

This clone has a handful of counts. V is TRBV5-1 and J is TRBJ1-3, with 8 bases aligning to TRBD1. V lost 0 bases and J lost 4; bases outside the gene matches: 3. Germline V gives CDR1 SGHRS, CDR2 YFSETQ. The length of the CDR3 is 15 residues. The CDR3 sequence: CASSLGTGIGNTIYF. The CDR3 DNA sequence: TGCGCCAGCAGCTTGGGGACAGGGATCGGAAACACCATATATTTT.

This chain links TRBV15 with TRBJ2-3; 12 positions match TRBD2. The germline CDR1 and CDR2 sequences are LNHNV and YYDKDF (reference sequence). Germline trimming cut 0 bases from V and 6 bases from J; bases unmatched to any gene: 7. The CDR3 runs 17 residues. The CDR3 nucleotides read TGTGCCACCAGCAGAGAAGTACTAGCGGGGGGAGACGATACGCAGTATTTT. This encodes CATSREVLAGGDDTQYF.

This clone was seen a single time. This chain links TRBV12-1 with TRBJ2-2; whether TRBD1, the table's D call, matches the DNA was not checked. TRBV12-1 is noted as a pseudogene. The CDR3 has 16 residues. CDR3 loop: CASSAPGQGSYRGAVF. As DNA, the CDR3 is TGTGCCAGCAGCGCCCCGGGACAGGGGTCATACCGGGGAGCTGTTTTT.

This chain uses TRBV21-1 with TRBJ2-7; TRBD1, the table's D call, lacks a check against the DNA. TRBV21-1 is labeled a pseudogene. This CDR3 region has 16 residues. The CDR3 is CASSKPQGLWTYEQYF. DNA of the CDR3: TGTGCCAGCAGCAAACCCCAGGGATTGTGGACATACGAGCAGTACTTC.

The J gene is TRBJ2-7, the V gene TRBV6-5, with TRBD1 matching over 7 bases. Germline-derived CDR1 and CDR2 are MNHEY and SVGAGI. Trimming cost V 5 bases and J 2 bases; bases outside gene matches: 9. The CDR3 contains 15 residues. The DNA of the CDR3 is TGTGCCAGCAGTCAATCCCGGGACAGTGCCTACGAGCAGTACTTC. This encodes CASSQSRDSAYEQYF.

This clone was counted a single time. The chain couples TRBV12-3 or TRBV12-4 to TRBJ1-1, with D possibly TRBD1 on 6 matching bases. This CDR3 is 11 amino acids long. Trimming took 4 bases from V and 7 from J, leaving 7 bases between them. As DNA, the CDR3 is TGTGCCAGCAGTTACAGGGATGAAGCTTTCTTT. It specifies CASSYRDEAFF.

The chain combines TRBV19 with TRBJ1-2; 7 bases agree with TRBD1. J was trimmed by 4 bases and V by 10 bases; bases with no gene match: 9. Per the germline V gene, CDR1 is LNHDA and CDR2 is SQIVND (reference sequence). This CDR3 has 13 residues. The CDR3 is CATPTGTGYGYTF. CDR3 sequence (DNA): TGTGCCACGCCGACAGGGACGGGCTATGGCTACACCTTC.

The rearrangement joins TRBV28 to TRBJ2-4; 8 nucleotides match TRBD2. V lost 6 bases and J lost 9; bases outside the gene matches: 10. The CDR3 is made up of 14 amino acids. Germline V gene data show CDR1 as MDHEN and CDR2 as SYDVKM. The CDR3 DNA sequence: TGTGCCAGCAGCCTCCCGCGACTAGCGCGCATTCAGTACTTC. Amino acid sequence: CASSLPRLARIQYF.

This clone was counted once. The V gene is TRBV19, the J gene TRBJ2-7; 10 bases match TRBD1. Germline V CDR1 and CDR2: LNHDA, SQIVND (reference sequence). J gave up 6 bases and V 6 bases, and 11 bases lay outside the gene matches. This CDR3 spans 15 amino acids. The CDR3, as DNA: TGTGCCAGTAGAGACAGGGGGCGCGGATTCTCCGAGCAGTACTTC. It codes for CASRDRGRGFSEQYF.

The chain couples TRBV7-8 to TRBJ2-1; D perhaps matches TRBD2 (5 bases). Germline V gene lookup returns CDR1 SGHVS and CDR2 FQNEAQ. The CDR3 is 13 amino acids. Trimming removed 5 bases from V and 9 bases from J, with 14 bases in between. CDR3 region: CASSRINSVEQFF. The CDR3 DNA reads as TGTGCCAGCAGCCGCATTAATAGCGTTGAGCAGTTCTTC.

The chain employs TRBV21-1 and TRBJ2-1; the table gives TRBD2 as D, unverified against the DNA. TRBV21-1 is assigned pseudogene status. The CDR3 contains 15 residues. CDR3 protein: CASSRGTSGGNEQFF. The CDR3 DNA reads as TGTGCCAGCAGCCGCGGGACTAGCGGGGGGAATGAGCAGTTCTTC.

The rearrangement joins TRBV5-4 to TRBJ2-7; TRBD1 might be the D (5 bases). V was cut by 3 bases and J by 0 bases, with 13 bases left in between. This CDR3 has 15 residues. Per germline, CDR1 SGHNT and CDR2 YYREEE (reference sequence). CDR3 sequence (DNA): TGTGCCAGCAGCTCAAGACAGAGAAGCTCCTACGAGCAGTACTTC. It specifies CASSSRQRSSYEQYF.

The rearrangement uses TRBV25-1 and TRBJ2-2, with TRBD1 matching 8 bases. The CDR3 extends over 14 amino acids. Germline V gene data show CDR1 as MGHDK and CDR2 as SYGVNS. V dropped 5 bases and J dropped 5; count of bases not matched to a gene: 4. The CDR3 sequence is CASSRQGRTGELFF. The CDR3 DNA sequence: TGTGCCAGCAGTAGACAGGGGAGAACCGGGGAGCTGTTTTTT. Variable domain in full (rest from reference TRBV25-1 and TRBJ2-2): EADIYQTPRYLVIGTGKKITLECSQTMGHDKMYWYQQDPGMELHLIHYSYGVNSTEKGDLSSESTVSRIRTEHFPLTLESARPSHTSQYLCASSRQGRTGELFFGEGSRLTVL.

V and J are TRBV5-6 and TRBJ1-2, with D tentatively TRBD1 (6 bases). Germline CDR1 reads SGHDT; CDR2 reads YYEEEE. The V and J ends lost 6 bases and 1 base respectively, with 13 bases between them. The CDR3 runs to 14 residues. CDR3 sequence reads: CASNIGQHNYGYTF. The CDR3 coding sequence is TGTGCCAGCAACATTGGACAGCATAACTATGGCTACACCTTC.

J is TRBJ2-7 and V is TRBV15; 11 bases are shared with TRBD2. Looked up from germline, CDR1 is LNHNV and CDR2 is YYDKDF (reference sequence). There are 15 residues in the CDR3. With V trimmed by 5 bases and J by 7 bases, 10 bases remained unmatched. For the CDR3, the DNA is TGTGCCACCAGCGCAGGGACTAGCGGACGCCTAGAGCAGTACTTC. As protein: CATSAGTSGRLEQYF.

This chain connects TRBV5-1 to TRBJ2-2; D may be TRBD1 (5 bases). CDR1 SGHRS and CDR2 YFSETQ come from the germline V gene. V shed 4 bases and J shed 1 base, with 8 bases lying between them. CDR3 length: 14 residues. Here the CDR3 reads CASSRGQNTGELFF. In DNA, the CDR3 is TGCGCCAGCAGCAGGGGTCAGAACACCGGGGAGCTGTTTTTT.